The 20 T cell receptor beta chains listed next were all sequenced from one sample in a study of blood T cells in healthy people across ages. PCR was performed a second time for roughly 7 to 11 cycles using a sample-barcoded 5' primer and a J-beta primer mix. TCRdb called the 5' RACE reads again in MiXCR, with one record for every CDR3 protein. The sample lists over 600,000 distinct CDR3 sequences, roughly three fifths seen once, with roughly 24% in the top ten. The sequencing input was blood. The receptors derive from a man in his forties or fifties in good health.

The rearrangement links TRBV9 to TRBJ2-5; TRBD2 matches at 11 bases. The J call could be wrong; TRBJ2-7 is a better fit for the DNA end. Germline CDR1 is SGDLS and CDR2 is YYNGEE. This CDR3 contains 15 residues. The CDR3 coding sequence is TGTGCCAGCAGCCGAACCGGGACTAGCGGTTACGAGCAGTACTTC. This codes for CASSRTGTSGYEQYF.

The gene calls are TRBV28 and TRBJ2-7, with D perhaps TRBD1 (6 bases). The germline CDR1 and CDR2 sequences are MDHEN and SYDVKM. This CDR3 is built from 14 residues. V shed 5 bases and J shed 2 bases, with 13 bases lying between them. In nucleotides, the CDR3 is TGTGCCAGCAGTCCCGGGACACATACCTACGAGCAGTACTTC. Its translation is CASSPGTHTYEQYF.

This clonotype was found a few times. The CDR3 nucleotides are TGCGCCAGCAGCCAAGGCCCCTCAGGGACTAGCGGGAGAGCCAAAGTAAATGAGCAGTTCTTC. Its translation: CASSQGPSGTSGRAKVNEQFF. The chain carries TRBV4-3 and TRBJ2-1; 14 bases map to TRBD2. The CDR3 runs to 21 residues. Germline CDR1 is LGHNA and CDR2 is YSLEER. J lost 7 bases, V lost 1 base, and 18 bases had no gene match.

The gene calls are TRBV11-2 and TRBJ1-1; D unclear. V was trimmed by 0 bases and J by 1 base, leaving 12 bases between them. Germline V CDR1 and CDR2: SGHAT, FQNNGV. This CDR3 is 16 amino acids long. The CDR3 region is CASSLDSAAPNTEAFF. DNA for the CDR3: TGTGCCAGCAGCTTAGATTCCGCAGCCCCGAACACTGAAGCTTTCTTT.

V is TRBV20-1 and J is TRBJ2-3, with 10 bases fitting TRBD2. J gave up 1 base and V 1 base, and 23 bases lay outside the gene matches. This CDR3 comprises 22 residues. Per germline, CDR1 DFQATT and CDR2 SNEGSKA (reference sequence). The CDR3 spells CSARVGLAGEGGFSPRTDTQYF. DNA of the CDR3: TGCAGTGCTAGAGTAGGCCTAGCGGGGGAGGGAGGATTCAGCCCTCGCACAGATACGCAGTATTTT.

This clonotype was seen more than once but under ten times. The gene calls are TRBV9 and TRBJ2-7, with D perhaps matching TRBD1 or TRBD2 (5 bases each). Germline values: CDR1 SGDLS, CDR2 YYNGEE. The length of the CDR3 is 14 residues. V lost 0 bases and J lost 4, with 11 bases in between. The CDR3 coding sequence is TGTGCCAGCAGCGTAGCTACGGGGCTGTACGAGCAGTACTTC. As protein: CASSVATGLYEQYF. Using reference TRBV9 and TRBJ2-7 for the parts outside the CDR3, the full variable domain is DSGVTQTPKHLITATGQRVTLRCSPRSGDLSVYWYQQSLDQGLQFLIQYYNGEERAKGNILERFSAQQFPDLHSELNLSSLELGDSALYFCASSVATGLYEQYFGPGTRLTVT.

The count of this clonotype is one. V gene TRBV2 combines with J gene TRBJ1-1; TRBD1 might be the D (6 bases). Germline V gene data show CDR1 as SNHLY and CDR2 as FYNNEI. The CDR3 covers 15 residues. Between the trimmed V and J ends, which lost 4 bases and 1 base, there was a span of 13 bases. The CDR3 DNA follows: TGTGCCAGCAGTGCTAGTCGACAGGAGAACACTGAAGCTTTCTTT. Protein product: CASSASRQENTEAFF.

The chain joins TRBV5-1 to TRBJ2-1, with D perhaps matching TRBD1 (6 bases). Germline assignment: CDR1 SGHRS and CDR2 YFSETQ. V lost 0 bases and J 7 bases, leaving 14 bases between the germline ends. CDR3 length: 15 residues. The CDR3 region has the DNA TGCGCCAGCAGCTTGGGGGGGCTACCACTTAATGAGCAGTTCTTC. Its translation: CASSLGGLPLNEQFF. The entire variable domain, with the rest obtained from reference TRBV5-1 and TRBJ2-1, is as follows: KAGVTQTPRYLIKTRGQQVTLSCSPISGHRSVSWYQQTPGQGLQFLFEYFSETQRNKGNFPGRFSGRQFSNSRSEMNVSTLELGDSALYLCASSLGGLPLNEQFFGPGTRLTVL.

Turning to this clonotype: The germline gene is not matched at one end of the junction; a read error may be the cause. CDR3 nucleotides: TGTGCCAGCAGCCCCTGGGCGGGGGCAGAGACGCAGTATTTT. Translated, it gives CASSPWAGAETQYF. The chain employs TRBV7-2 and TRBJ2-3, with D perhaps TRBD2 (7 bases). CDR3 length: 14 residues. The germline CDR1 and CDR2 sequences are SGHTA and FQGNSA. Drawing the rest from reference TRBV7-2 and TRBJ2-3, the complete variable domain is GAGVSQSPSNKVTEKGKDVELRCDPISGHTALYWYRQSLGQGLEFLIYFQGNSAPDKSGLPSDRFSAERTGGSVSTLTIQRTQQEDSAVYLCASSPWAGAETQYFGPGTRLTVL.

The chain has TRBV27 and TRBJ2-4; TRBD1 is a possible D gene (5 bases). Germline V gene data show CDR1 as MNHEY and CDR2 as SMNVEV (reference sequence). The germline V and J ends were trimmed by 4 bases and 10 bases, with 11 bases remaining between them. The CDR3 sequence is 12 residues long. CDR3 nucleotides: TGTGCCAGCAGTTCAGGGCCTCTAATTCAGTACTTC. This translates into CASSSGPLIQYF.

The rearrangement uses TRBV28 and TRBJ2-4, with D perhaps matching TRBD1 (5 bases). From germline, CDR1 is MDHEN and CDR2 SYDVKM. Trimming took off 7 bases at V and 0 bases at J, with 16 bases between the two ends. The CDR3 totals 16 residues. CDR3 nucleotides: TGTGCCAGCACCCCTAAATGGGGCATAGCCAAAAACATTCAGTACTTC. It yields the protein CASTPKWGIAKNIQYF.

This clonotype turned up a few times. The chain is built from TRBV6-6 and TRBJ2-1, with D tentatively TRBD2 (6 bases). The CDR3 runs to 15 residues. V was shortened by 2 bases and J by 2 bases, with 10 bases between the two germline ends. Looked up from germline, CDR1 is MNHNY and CDR2 is SVGAGI (reference sequence). The CDR3 DNA reads TGTGCCAGCAGTTACAGTGGACTACCCTACAATGAGCAGTTCTTC. It specifies CASSYSGLPYNEQFF.

This clonotype has more than one count but fewer than ten. The chain recombines TRBV6-2 or TRBV6-3 with TRBJ2-5; 7 positions match TRBD1. After removal of 2 bases from V and 3 bases from J, the junction contained 15 bases not matched to a gene. The CDR3 extends over 18 amino acids. Germline lookup yields CDR1 MNHEY and CDR2 SVGEGT. CDR3 loop: CASSYTSPGQHAKETQYF. CDR3 bases: TGTGCCAGCAGTTACACCTCACCGGGACAGCACGCGAAAGAGACCCAGTACTTC.

The chain combines TRBV7-9 with TRBJ2-5; D gene uncertain. The end of the DNA is better explained by TRBJ2-7, so the J call may be wrong. Germline V CDR1 and CDR2: SEHNR, FQNEAQ (reference sequence). The CDR3 has 14 amino acids. The CDR3 reads CASSSRTEAYEQYF. The DNA for the CDR3 is TGTGCCAGCAGCTCAAGGACCGAAGCCTACGAGCAGTACTTC.

Concerning this clonotype: An end of the junction does not agree with germline; a read error may underlie this. CDR3: CASSLSVGGLGLHGYTF. The CDR3 bases are TGTGCCAGTAGTTTATCCGTCGGGGGTTTGGGTTTGCATGGCTACACCTTC. The J gene is TRBJ1-2, the V gene TRBV27, with TRBD1 as a possible D gene (5 bases). From germline, CDR1 is MNHEY and CDR2 SMNVEV (reference sequence). This CDR3 has 17 amino acids.

This rearrangement joins TRBV29-1 to TRBJ2-5; 8 nucleotides agree with TRBD2. Looked up from germline, CDR1 is SQVTM and CDR2 is ANQGSEA. V lost 4 bases, J lost 11 bases, and 15 bases stayed unmatched. The CDR3 totals 14 residues. For the CDR3, the DNA is TGCAGCGTTGGGCGGGGGGACCCTTCGGGTGAGCAGTACTTC. Encoded protein: CSVGRGDPSGEQYF. Using reference TRBV29-1 and TRBJ2-5 for the parts outside the CDR3, the full variable domain is SAVISQKPSRDICQRGTSLTIQCQVDSQVTMMFWYRQQPGQSLTLIATANQGSEATYESGFVIDKFPISRPNLTFSTLTVSNMSPEDSSIYLCSVGRGDPSGEQYFGPGTRLLVL.

This chain uses TRBV7-9 with TRBJ2-5, with D perhaps matching TRBD1 (7 bases). The germline V and J ends were trimmed by 5 bases and 1 base, with 20 bases remaining between them. The CDR3 covers 17 residues. Germline assignment: CDR1 SEHNR and CDR2 FQNEAQ (reference sequence). CDR3 amino acids: CASSQGRQGLFQETQYF. CDR3 nucleotide sequence: TGTGCCAGCAGCCAGGGGAGACAGGGACTTTTCCAAGAGACCCAGTACTTC. Full variable domain (outside the CDR3, taken from reference TRBV7-9 and TRBJ2-5): DTGVSQNPRHKITKRGQNVTFRCDPISEHNRLYWYRQTLGQGPEFLTYFQNEAQLEKSRLLSDRFSAERPKGSFSTLEIQRTEQGDSAMYLCASSQGRQGLFQETQYFGPGTRLLVL.

The sample holds a few counts of this clonotype. The chain uses TRBV7-8 and TRBJ2-2, with D perhaps TRBD1 or TRBD2 (5 bases each). The V gene's germline CDR1 is SGHVS and CDR2 FQNEAQ. V gave up 5 bases and J gave up 2 bases, with 9 bases separating them. The CDR3 has 14 amino acids. CDR3 amino acids: CASSRDHNTGELFF. The CDR3 DNA follows: TGTGCCAGCAGCCGGGACCATAACACCGGGGAGCTGTTTTTT.

The chain employs TRBV11-2 and TRBJ1-2; weak D call: TRBD1 (5 bases). The ends were cut back, 0 bases at V and 7 bases at J, with 12 bases in the middle. Germline V gene data show CDR1 as SGHAT and CDR2 as FQNNGV. CDR3 length: 14 amino acids. For the CDR3, the DNA is TGTGCCAGCAGCTTAGAGGAGGGGTGGATTGGCTACACCTTC. Amino acids: CASSLEEGWIGYTF. Combining the CDR3 with reference TRBV11-2 and TRBJ1-2 gives the whole variable domain EAGVAQSPRYKIIEKRQSVAFWCNPISGHATLYWYQQILGQGPKLLIQFQNNGVVDDSQLPKDRFSAERLKGVDSTLKIQPAKLEDSAVYLCASSLEEGWIGYTFGSGTRLTVV.

The chain links TRBV28 to TRBJ2-6; 9 nucleotides line up with TRBD1. CDR1 MDHEN and CDR2 SYDVKM come from the germline V gene. V was clipped by 6 bases and J by 1 base; unmatched bases: 10. This CDR3 is 18 amino acids long. As DNA, the CDR3 is TGTGCCAGCAGCACACCCCGGGACAGGGAATCTGGGGCCAACGTCCTGACTTTC. Protein sequence: CASSTPRDRESGANVLTF.